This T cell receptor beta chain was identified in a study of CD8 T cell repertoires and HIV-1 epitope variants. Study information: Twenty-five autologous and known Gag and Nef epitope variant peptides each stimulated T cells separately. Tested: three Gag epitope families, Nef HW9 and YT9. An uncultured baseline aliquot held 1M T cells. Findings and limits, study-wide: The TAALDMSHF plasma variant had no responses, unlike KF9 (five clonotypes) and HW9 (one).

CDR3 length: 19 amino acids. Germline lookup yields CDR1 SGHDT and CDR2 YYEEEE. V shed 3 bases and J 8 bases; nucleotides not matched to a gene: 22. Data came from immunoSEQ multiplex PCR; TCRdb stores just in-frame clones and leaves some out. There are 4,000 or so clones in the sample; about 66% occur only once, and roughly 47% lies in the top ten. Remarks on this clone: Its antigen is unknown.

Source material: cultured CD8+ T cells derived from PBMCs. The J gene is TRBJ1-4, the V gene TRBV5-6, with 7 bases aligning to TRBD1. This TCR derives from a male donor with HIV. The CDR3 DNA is TGTGCCAGCAGCTCCCGGGACCCGGAACGGGACAGCGGGTGGGAAAAACTGTTTTTT. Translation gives CASSSRDPERDSGWEKLFF.